Shown below are 10 T cell receptor beta chains from a single sample sequenced in a study of beta chain features in type 1 diabetes. Of the isolated RNA, all was reverse transcribed, and so the sequenced material was expressed TCRB transcripts. Profiled with immunoSEQ multiplex PCR; TCRdb holds only in-frame clones, not every one. The top ten hold 1% to 1.5% of the sample, which has about 220,000 clones, approximately 10% seen once. Sequenced: central memory CD4+ T cells from blood. Receptors originate from a man aged 18-30 years in good health.

This clone was observed a handful of times. J is TRBJ2-7 and V is TRBV6-6; perhaps TRBD1 as D (7 bases). This CDR3 spans 13 amino acids. Germline CDR1 MNHNY, CDR2 SVGAGI (reference sequence). Trimming removed 6 bases from V and 9 bases from J, with 18 bases in between. DNA of the CDR3: TGTGCCAGCAGCGCGGGGACAGACCTAGGGCAGTACTTC. Amino acids: CASSAGTDLGQYF.

This clone was observed a handful of times. The chain employs TRBV2 and TRBJ1-4, with D perhaps TRBD1 (6 bases). CDR3 length: 12 residues. Trimming left V 8 bases short and J 3 bases short, with 7 bases between. Germline V CDR1 and CDR2: SNHLY, FYNNEI. CDR3 nucleotide sequence: TGTGCCAGCCACAGGGCTAATGAAAAACTGTTTTTT. Translated: CASHRANEKLFF. Looking up the rest from reference TRBV2 and TRBJ1-4 gives the full variable domain: EPEVTQTPSHQVTQMGQEVILRCVPISNHLYFYWYRQILGQKVEFLVSFYNNEISEKSEIFDDQFSVERPDGSNFTLKIRSTKLEDSAMYFCASHRANEKLFFGSGTQLSVL.

This clone was picked up a small number of times. This chain uses TRBV30 with TRBJ1-5; 7 bases match TRBD1. V trimming: 5 bases; J trimming: 7 bases; junction bases outside the gene matches: 8. CDR3 size: 13 residues. Per the germline V gene, CDR1 is GTSNPN and CDR2 is SVGIG (reference sequence). CDR3 coding DNA: TGTGCCTGGGCGGACAGGCCTCTCCAGCCCCAGCATTTT. Amino acids: CAWADRPLQPQHF.

Details on this clone: Other DNA sequences in this specimen translate into the identical CDR3. The CDR3 DNA is TGTGCCTGGAGTGTGGGGTCCAATCAGCCCCAGCATTTT. This codes for CAWSVGSNQPQHF. The V and J genes are TRBV30 and TRBJ1-5; D remains ambiguous. Per germline, CDR1 GTSNPN and CDR2 SVGIG (reference sequence). The germline V and J ends were trimmed by 0 bases and 3 bases, with 6 bases remaining between them. The CDR3 consists of 13 residues.

The V and J genes are TRBV6-5 and TRBJ2-2; D possibly corresponds to TRBD2 (5 bases). The germline V gene has CDR1 MNHEY and CDR2 SVGAGI. Trimming pared 7 bases from V and 6 bases from J, leaving 15 bases between. This CDR3 contains 14 residues. This chain's CDR3 is CASKSSRAAGELFF. DNA for the CDR3: TGTGCCAGCAAGTCGTCAAGAGCGGCCGGGGAGCTGTTTTTT.

This clone appeared a few times. The chain has TRBV30 and TRBJ2-5, with D possibly being TRBD2 (6 bases). The ends were cut back, 0 bases at V and 4 bases at J, with 9 bases in the middle. CDR3 length: 13 residues. Germline V gives CDR1 GTSNPN, CDR2 SVGIG (reference sequence). CDR3 nucleotides: TGTGCCTGGAGTGTACGGAGGGGAGAGACCCAGTACTTC. It encodes CAWSVRRGETQYF.

This clone has more than one count but fewer than ten. The rearrangement joins TRBV11-2 to TRBJ1-3; the D gene is possibly TRBD1 (5 bases). Trimming pared 5 bases from V and 8 bases from J, leaving 13 bases between. The germline V gene encodes CDR1 SGHAT and CDR2 FQNNGV. CDR3 length: 13 residues. The CDR3 nucleotides are TGTGCCAGCAGCGTACAGGTGGTGGACACCATATATTTT. Translating it yields CASSVQVVDTIYF.

This clone was seen a few times. This chain connects TRBV9 to TRBJ1-3; D remains unclear. The CDR3 is 15 amino acids. Per germline, CDR1 SGDLS and CDR2 YYNGEE. The V end lost 0 bases, the J end lost 2 bases, and 9 bases lay between the germline ends. The CDR3 loop reads CASSVGPEAGNTIYF. The CDR3 bases are TGTGCCAGCAGCGTAGGGCCTGAAGCTGGAAACACCATATATTTT.

This clone has a handful of counts. The V call is TRBV10-3, the J call TRBJ2-1; possible D gene TRBD2, 7 bases. CDR1 and CDR2 from the germline V gene are ENHRY and SYGVKD. The CDR3 contains 13 residues. Trimming left V 9 bases short and J 10 bases short, with 19 bases between. In DNA, the CDR3 is TGTGCCATAAAACCCACGGGGGGCGCCGAGCAGTTCTTC. It is translated as CAIKPTGGAEQFF.

This clone appeared a few times. The chain couples TRBV30 to TRBJ2-7; possibly TRBD2 for D (6 bases). Trimming shortened V by 7 bases and J by 6 bases, and 13 bases separated the two germline ends. From germline, CDR1 is GTSNPN and CDR2 SVGIG (reference sequence). The CDR3 is made up of 11 amino acids. CDR3 region: CAFRRELEQYF. CDR3 nucleotide sequence: TGTGCCTTCCGACGGGAGCTCGAGCAGTACTTC.